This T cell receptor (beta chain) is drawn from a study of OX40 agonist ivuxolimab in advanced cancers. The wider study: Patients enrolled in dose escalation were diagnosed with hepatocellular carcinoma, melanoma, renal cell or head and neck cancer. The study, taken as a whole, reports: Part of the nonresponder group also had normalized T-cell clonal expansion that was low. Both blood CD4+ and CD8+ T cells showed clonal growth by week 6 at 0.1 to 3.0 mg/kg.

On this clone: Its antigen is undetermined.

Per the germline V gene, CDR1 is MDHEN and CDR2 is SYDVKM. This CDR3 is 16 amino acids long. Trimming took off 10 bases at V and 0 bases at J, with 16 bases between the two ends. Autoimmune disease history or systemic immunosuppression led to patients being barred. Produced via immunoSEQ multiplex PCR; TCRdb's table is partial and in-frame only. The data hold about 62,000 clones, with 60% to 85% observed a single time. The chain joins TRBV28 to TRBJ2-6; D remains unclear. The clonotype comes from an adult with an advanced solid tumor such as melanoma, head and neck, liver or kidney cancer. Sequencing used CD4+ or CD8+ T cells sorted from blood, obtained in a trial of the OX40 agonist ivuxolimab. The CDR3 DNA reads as TGTGCCACCTCTAGTTTCTGGATCTCTGGGGCCAACGTCCTGACTTTC. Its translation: CATSSFWISGANVLTF.